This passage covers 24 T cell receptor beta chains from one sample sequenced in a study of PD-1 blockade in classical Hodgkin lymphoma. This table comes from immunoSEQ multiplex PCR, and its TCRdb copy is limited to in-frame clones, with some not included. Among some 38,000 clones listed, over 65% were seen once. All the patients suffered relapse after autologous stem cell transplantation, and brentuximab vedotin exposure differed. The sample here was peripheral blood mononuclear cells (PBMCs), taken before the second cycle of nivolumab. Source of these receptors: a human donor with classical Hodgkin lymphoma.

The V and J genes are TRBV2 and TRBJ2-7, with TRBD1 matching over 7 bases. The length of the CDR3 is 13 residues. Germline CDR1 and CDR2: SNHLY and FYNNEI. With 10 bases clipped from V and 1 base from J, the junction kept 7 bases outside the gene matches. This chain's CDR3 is CANLDRVSYEQYF. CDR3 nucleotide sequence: TGTGCCAACCTAGACAGGGTTTCCTACGAGCAGTACTTC.

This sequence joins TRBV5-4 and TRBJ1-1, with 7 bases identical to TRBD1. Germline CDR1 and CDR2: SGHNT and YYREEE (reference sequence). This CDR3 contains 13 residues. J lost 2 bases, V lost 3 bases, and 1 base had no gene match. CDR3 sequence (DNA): TGTGCCAGCAGCTGGGACAGTAACACTGAAGCTTTCTTT. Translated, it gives CASSWDSNTEAFF.

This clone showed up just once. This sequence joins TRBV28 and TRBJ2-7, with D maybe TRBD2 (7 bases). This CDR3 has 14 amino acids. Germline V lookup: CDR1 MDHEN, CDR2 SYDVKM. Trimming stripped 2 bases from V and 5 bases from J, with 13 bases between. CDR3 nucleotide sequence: TGTGCCAGCAGTTTAGCTACAGGGAGGGACGAGCAGTACTTC. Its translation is CASSLATGRDEQYF.

This CDR3 reads CSVEDPGGGNTIYF. CDR3 DNA: TGCAGCGTTGAAGATCCGGGGGGGGGAAACACCATATATTTT. V gene TRBV29-1 combines with J gene TRBJ1-3, with D perhaps matching TRBD1 (5 bases). The germline V gene encodes CDR1 SQVTM and CDR2 ANQGSEA. The ends were cut back, 0 bases at V and 4 bases at J, with 10 bases in the middle. The CDR3 sequence is 14 residues long.

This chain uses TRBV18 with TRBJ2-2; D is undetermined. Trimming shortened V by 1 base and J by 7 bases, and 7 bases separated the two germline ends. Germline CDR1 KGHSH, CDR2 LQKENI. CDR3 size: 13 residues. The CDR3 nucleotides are TGTGCCAGCTCACCACAGGGTAACGGGGAGCTGTTTTTT. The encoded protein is CASSPQGNGELFF. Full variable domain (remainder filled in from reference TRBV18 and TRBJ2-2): NAGVMQNPRHLVRRRGQEARLRCSPMKGHSHVYWYRQLPEEGLKFMVYLQKENIIDESGMPKERFSAEFPKEGPSILRIQQVVRGDSAAYFCASSPQGNGELFFGEGSRLTVL.

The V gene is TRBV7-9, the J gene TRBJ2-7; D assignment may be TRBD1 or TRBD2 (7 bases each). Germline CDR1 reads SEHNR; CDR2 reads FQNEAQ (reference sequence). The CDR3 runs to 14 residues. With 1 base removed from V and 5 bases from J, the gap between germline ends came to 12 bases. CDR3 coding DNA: TGTGCCAGCAGCTTAGGGGGAGGGGGCCACGAGCAGTACTTC. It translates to CASSLGGGGHEQYF.

The CDR3 loop reads CASSIPWSGANVLTF. The CDR3 region has the DNA TGTGCCAGTAGTATCCCTTGGTCTGGGGCCAACGTCCTGACTTTC. V usage is TRBV19 and J usage is TRBJ2-6; D not resolved. The germline gives CDR1 LNHDA, CDR2 SQIVND (reference sequence). Trimming shortened V by 3 bases and J by 1 base, and 7 bases separated the two germline ends. The CDR3 is 15 residues long.

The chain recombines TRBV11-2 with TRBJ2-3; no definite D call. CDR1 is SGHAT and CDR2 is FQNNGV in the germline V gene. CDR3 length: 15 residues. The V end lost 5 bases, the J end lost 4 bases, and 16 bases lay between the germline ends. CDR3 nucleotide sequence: TGTGCCAGCAGCCCCACGGTCCCAAAGGCAGATACGCAGTATTTT. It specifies CASSPTVPKADTQYF.

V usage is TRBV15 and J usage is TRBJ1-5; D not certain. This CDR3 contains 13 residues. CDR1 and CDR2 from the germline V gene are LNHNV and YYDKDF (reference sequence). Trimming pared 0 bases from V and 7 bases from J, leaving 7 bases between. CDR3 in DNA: TGTGCCACCAGCAGAGATCTGAGACAGCCCCAGCATTTT. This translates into CATSRDLRQPQHF.

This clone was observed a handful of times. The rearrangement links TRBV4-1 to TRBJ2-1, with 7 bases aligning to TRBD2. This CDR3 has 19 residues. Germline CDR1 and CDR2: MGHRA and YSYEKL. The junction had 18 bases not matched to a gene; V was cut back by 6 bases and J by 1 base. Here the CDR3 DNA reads TGCGCCAGCAGTCCTTGGGGAGGGGCCGCAGTAGAGTCCTACAATGAGCAGTTCTTC. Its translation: CASSPWGGAAVESYNEQFF.

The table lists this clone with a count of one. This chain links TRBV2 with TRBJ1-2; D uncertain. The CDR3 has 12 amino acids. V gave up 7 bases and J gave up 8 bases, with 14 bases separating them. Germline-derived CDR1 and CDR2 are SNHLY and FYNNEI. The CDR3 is CASKEGLGGYTF. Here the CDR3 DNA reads TGTGCCAGCAAAGAGGGTTTGGGCGGCTACACCTTC. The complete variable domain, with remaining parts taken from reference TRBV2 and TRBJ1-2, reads EPEVTQTPSHQVTQMGQEVILRCVPISNHLYFYWYRQILGQKVEFLVSFYNNEISEKSEIFDDQFSVERPDGSNFTLKIRSTKLEDSAMYFCASKEGLGGYTFGSGTRLTVV.

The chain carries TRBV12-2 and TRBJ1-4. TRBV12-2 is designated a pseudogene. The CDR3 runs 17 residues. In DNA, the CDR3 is TGTGCAAGTCGCGTAGGCCCGGGAGGGGAGACTAATGAAAAACTGTTTTTT. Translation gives CASRVGPGGETNEKLFF.

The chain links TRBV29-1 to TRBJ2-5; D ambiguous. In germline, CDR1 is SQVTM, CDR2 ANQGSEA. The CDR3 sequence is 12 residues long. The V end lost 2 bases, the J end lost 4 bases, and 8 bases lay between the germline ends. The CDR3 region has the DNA TGCAGCGTTGAAAAGGGAACAGAGACCCAGTACTTC. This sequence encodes CSVEKGTETQYF.

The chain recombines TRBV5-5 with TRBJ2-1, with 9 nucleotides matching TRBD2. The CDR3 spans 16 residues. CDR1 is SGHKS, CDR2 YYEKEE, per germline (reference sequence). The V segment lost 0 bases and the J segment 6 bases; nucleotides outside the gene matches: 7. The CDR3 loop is CASSLVGGGASNEQFF. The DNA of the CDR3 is TGTGCCAGCAGCTTGGTTGGCGGGGGGGCCTCCAATGAGCAGTTCTTC.

The CDR3 nucleotides read TGCGCCAGCAGCCTTCGGCCGACAGGAGGGAACTATGGCTACACCTTC. As protein: CASSLRPTGGNYGYTF. This chain uses TRBV4-3 with TRBJ1-2, with TRBD1 as a possible D gene (6 bases). This CDR3 has 16 amino acids. Germline lookup yields CDR1 LGHNA and CDR2 YSLEER. V dropped 4 bases and J dropped 2 bases, with 17 bases sitting between them.

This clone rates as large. The CDR3 spells CASSRGTGEGYEQYF. The CDR3 nucleotides read TGTGCCAGCAGCCGGGGGACGGGCGAGGGTTACGAGCAGTACTTC. The rearrangement joins TRBV7-2 to TRBJ2-7, with D perhaps matching TRBD2 (6 bases). Trimming pared 5 bases from V and 4 bases from J, leaving 18 bases between. The CDR3 is made up of 15 amino acids. The germline CDR1 and CDR2 sequences are SGHTA and FQGNSA.

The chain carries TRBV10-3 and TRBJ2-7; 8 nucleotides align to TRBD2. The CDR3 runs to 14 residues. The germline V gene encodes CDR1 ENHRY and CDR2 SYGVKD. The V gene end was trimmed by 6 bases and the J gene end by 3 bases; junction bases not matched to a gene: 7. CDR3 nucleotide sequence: TGTGCCATCAGGGACCCGGGGGGGGACTACGAGCAGTACTTC. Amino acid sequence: CAIRDPGGDYEQYF.

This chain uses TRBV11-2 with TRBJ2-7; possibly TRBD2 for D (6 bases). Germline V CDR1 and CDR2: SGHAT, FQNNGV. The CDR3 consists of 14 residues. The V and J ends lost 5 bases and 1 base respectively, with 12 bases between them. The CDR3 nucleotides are TGTGCCAGCAGCGCGGGACCGCCGTCCTACGAGCAGTACTTC. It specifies CASSAGPPSYEQYF.

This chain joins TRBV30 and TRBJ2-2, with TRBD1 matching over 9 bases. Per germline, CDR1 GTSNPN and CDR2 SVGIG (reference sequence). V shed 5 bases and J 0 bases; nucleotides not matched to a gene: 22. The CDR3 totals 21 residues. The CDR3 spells CAWAEGAPGDREITNTGELFF. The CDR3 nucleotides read TGTGCCTGGGCCGAGGGTGCTCCCGGGGACAGGGAAATTACGAACACCGGGGAGCTGTTTTTT.

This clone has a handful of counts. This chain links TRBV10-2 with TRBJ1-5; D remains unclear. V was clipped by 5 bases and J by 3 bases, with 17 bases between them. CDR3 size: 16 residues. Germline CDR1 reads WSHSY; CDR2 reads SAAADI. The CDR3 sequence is CASSLNRPGNNQPQHF. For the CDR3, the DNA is TGCGCCAGCAGTCTGAACCGTCCAGGCAACAATCAGCCCCAGCATTTT.

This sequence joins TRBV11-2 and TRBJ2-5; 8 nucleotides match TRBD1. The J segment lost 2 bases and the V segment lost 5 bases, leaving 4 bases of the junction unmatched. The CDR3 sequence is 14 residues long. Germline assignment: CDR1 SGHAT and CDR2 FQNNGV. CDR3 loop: CASSPRTGQETQYF. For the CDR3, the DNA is TGTGCCAGCAGCCCTCGGACAGGGCAAGAGACCCAGTACTTC.

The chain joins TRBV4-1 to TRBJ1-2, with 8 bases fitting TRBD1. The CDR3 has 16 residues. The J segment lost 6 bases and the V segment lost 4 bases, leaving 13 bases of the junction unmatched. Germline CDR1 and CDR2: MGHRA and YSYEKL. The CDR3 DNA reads TGCGCCAGCAGCCTCCTGGCAGGGGGCTGGGAAGATGGCTACACCTTC. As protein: CASSLLAGGWEDGYTF.

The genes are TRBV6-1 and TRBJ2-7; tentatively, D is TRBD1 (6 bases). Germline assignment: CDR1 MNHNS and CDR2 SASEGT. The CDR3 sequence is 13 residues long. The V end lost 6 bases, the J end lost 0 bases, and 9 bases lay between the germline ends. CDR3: CASSDRYSYEQYF. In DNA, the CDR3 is TGTGCCAGCAGCGACAGGTACTCCTACGAGCAGTACTTC.

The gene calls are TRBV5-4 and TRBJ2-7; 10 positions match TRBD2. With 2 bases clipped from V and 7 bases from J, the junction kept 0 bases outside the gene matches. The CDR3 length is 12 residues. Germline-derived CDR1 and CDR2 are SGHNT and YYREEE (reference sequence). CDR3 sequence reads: CASSFSGGEQYF. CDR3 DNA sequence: TGTGCCAGCAGCTTTAGCGGGGGGGAGCAGTACTTC.